Below are 14 T cell receptor beta chains sequenced from a single sample in a study of T-cell reconstitution after alpha-beta-depleted transplantation in children. It was with unique molecular identifiers that the TCRbeta library was prepared. TCRdb reanalysed the PCR reads using MiXCR and keeps one entry per CDR3 protein. The sample includes approximately 230,000 distinct CDR3 sequences, more than 20% of them seen just once. This specimen was PBMCs, mostly from graft donor cells, taken 360 days after TCRalphabeta/CD19-depleted stem cell transplant. The receptors shown here come from a female patient aged 2-9 years who had a stem cell transplant for congenital amegakaryocytic thrombocytopenia, so the T cells may come from the graft donor.

The V call is TRBV4-1, the J call TRBJ1-1; no reliable D call. This CDR3 is 18 amino acids long. Germline lookup yields CDR1 MGHRA and CDR2 YSYEKL. The germline V and J ends were trimmed by 1 base and 2 bases, with 20 bases remaining between them. For the CDR3, the DNA is TGCGCCAGCAGCCAAGCGACCGGGATGCTCTGGAGTAACACTGAAGCTTTCTTT. It specifies CASSQATGMLWSNTEAFF.

This clonotype was picked up a small number of times. The chain carries TRBV7-2 and TRBJ2-7; TRBD2 matches at 11 bases. This CDR3 contains 15 residues. Trimming at V came to 2 bases and at J to 2 bases, leaving 2 bases not matched to a gene. In germline, CDR1 is SGHTA, CDR2 FQGNSA. The CDR3 coding sequence is TGTGCCAGCAGCTTAACTAGCGGGGGCCCCTACGAGCAGTACTTC. This translates into CASSLTSGGPYEQYF.

The CDR3 reads CASSFPAQETQYF. The CDR3 DNA reads as TGTGCCAGCAGTTTCCCCGCCCAAGAGACCCAGTACTTC. The rearrangement links TRBV28 to TRBJ2-5; D call uncertain. There are 13 residues in the CDR3. Germline V CDR1 and CDR2: MDHEN, SYDVKM. The ends were cut back, 3 bases at V and 1 base at J, with 6 bases in the middle.

The chain links TRBV20-1 to TRBJ2-7; D is tentatively TRBD1 or TRBD2 (6 bases each). CDR1 and CDR2 from the germline V gene are DFQATT and SNEGSKA (reference sequence). Trimming stripped 0 bases from V and 7 bases from J, with 22 bases between. The CDR3 contains 16 residues. CDR3: CSARDPTGALGFEQYF. Here the CDR3 DNA reads TGCAGTGCTAGAGATCCAACGGGGGCCCTCGGTTTTGAGCAGTACTTC.

The CDR3 loop is CASSLSGGAAQYF. In nucleotides, the CDR3 is TGTGCCAGCAGTTTATCCGGGGGGGCGGCGCAGTATTTT. This chain links TRBV12-3 or TRBV12-4 with TRBJ2-3; TRBD2 matches 8 bases. The length of the CDR3 is 13 residues. With 2 bases clipped from V and 10 bases from J, the junction kept 5 bases outside the gene matches.

The chain has TRBV5-1 and TRBJ2-3, with 11 bases identical to TRBD2. Germline trimming cut 4 bases from V and 0 bases from J; bases unmatched to any gene: 10. The germline V gene encodes CDR1 SGHRS and CDR2 YFSETQ. The CDR3 has 18 residues. The CDR3 nucleotides are TGCGCCAGCAGCCCTTGGGCTAGCGGGGGGCCCAGCACAGATACGCAGTATTTT. Its protein is CASSPWASGGPSTDTQYF.

The chain links TRBV9 to TRBJ2-1; D possibly corresponds to TRBD1 (6 bases). The CDR3 runs to 18 residues. V was pared by 4 bases and J by 0 bases, with 20 bases between. Germline V gene sequence: CDR1 SGDLS, CDR2 YYNGEE. In DNA, the CDR3 is TGTGCCAGCAGCCCTCACCCGACAGGTTCCGTCTCCTACAATGAGCAGTTCTTC. Protein sequence: CASSPHPTGSVSYNEQFF. Combining the CDR3 with reference TRBV9 and TRBJ2-1 gives the whole variable domain DSGVTQTPKHLITATGQRVTLRCSPRSGDLSVYWYQQSLDQGLQFLIQYYNGEERAKGNILERFSAQQFPDLHSELNLSSLELGDSALYFCASSPHPTGSVSYNEQFFGPGTRLTVL.

This clonotype came up a few times. The chain is built from TRBV4-1 and TRBJ1-3; D remains unclear. Germline V lookup: CDR1 MGHRA, CDR2 YSYEKL. V was shortened by 1 base and J by 0 bases, with 19 bases between the two germline ends. The CDR3 is 19 amino acids. The CDR3 sequence: CASSQVLGLKFISGNTIYF. CDR3 coding DNA: TGCGCCAGCAGCCAAGTTCTGGGCCTTAAGTTTATCTCTGGAAACACCATATATTTT.

This clonotype was observed a few times. The chain uses TRBV5-1 and TRBJ2-5; TRBD2 matches at 13 bases. V was clipped by 4 bases and J by 1 base; unmatched bases: 1. Germline V gene lookup returns CDR1 SGHRS and CDR2 YFSETQ. The CDR3 consists of 15 residues. CDR3 in amino acids: CASSRTSGSQETQYF. Here the CDR3 DNA reads TGCGCCAGCAGCCGGACTAGCGGGAGCCAAGAGACCCAGTACTTC.

This clonotype was observed a handful of times. The chain recombines TRBV10-3 with TRBJ2-7; a weak D match, TRBD1 (6 bases). V was cut by 3 bases and J by 0 bases, with 15 bases left in between. Germline assignment: CDR1 ENHRY and CDR2 SYGVKD. There are 16 residues in the CDR3. Here the CDR3 DNA reads TGTGCCATCAGTGACAGACAGGACCTCAGCTCCTACGAGCAGTACTTC. It yields the protein CAISDRQDLSSYEQYF.

The rearrangement joins TRBV12-3 or TRBV12-4 to TRBJ2-1; 10 nucleotides line up with TRBD2. V lost 3 bases to trimming and J lost 4 bases; unmatched junction nucleotides: 9. This CDR3 is 17 amino acids long. CDR3 coding DNA: TGTGCCAGCAGTTTTGGGATTAGCGGGGGGCGTTACAATGAGCAGTTCTTC. It is translated as CASSFGISGGRYNEQFF.

The table lists this clonotype with a few counts. Its ends do not fully match the called genes, so a read error is possible. This chain links TRBV28 with TRBJ1-1, with 8 bases that match TRBD1. Per the germline V gene, CDR1 is MDHEN and CDR2 is SYDVKM. This CDR3 has 16 residues. DNA of the CDR3: TGTGCCAGCAGTCGTGCGGACTGGACAGGGAGACCTGAAGCTTCCTTT. Translated, it gives CASSRADWTGRPEASF.

V usage is TRBV4-1 and J usage is TRBJ1-5; D is unresolved. The CDR3 consists of 15 residues. The germline V gene encodes CDR1 MGHRA and CDR2 YSYEKL. The V and J ends lost 3 bases and 0 bases respectively, with 9 bases between them. The CDR3 DNA is TGCGCCAGCAGCCACGACCCTCATAGCAATCAGCCCCAGCATTTT. Translated: CASSHDPHSNQPQHF.

This clonotype was counted between two and nine times. V gene TRBV20-1 combines with J gene TRBJ2-3; D uncertain. Trimming removed 3 bases from V and 2 bases from J, with 15 bases in between. This CDR3 contains 15 residues. CDR1 and CDR2 (germline): DFQATT, SNEGSKA (reference sequence). The CDR3 coding sequence is TGCAGTGCTAGGCCCCCCGCGCGGTTCACAGATACGCAGTATTTT. Translation gives CSARPPARFTDTQYF.